This T cell receptor beta chain originates from a study of shared clonotypes between healthy human individuals. As for the study in general: Three plates were used per donor for CD4 naive, three for CD4 memory, two for CD8 naive and one for CD8 memory.

This clone was recorded once. Nashville, Tennessee was home to all donors, who were Caucasian adults. Sequencing was performed with immunoSEQ multiplex PCR; in TCRdb, only in-frame clones are kept and a portion is missing. This table holds more than 2,000,000 clones, approximately 95% found once. CDR1 and CDR2 from the germline V gene are GTSNPN and SVGIG (reference sequence). CDR3 size: 12 residues. Trimming pared 1 base from V and 8 bases from J, leaving 8 bases between. The sample taken for sequencing was naive CD4+ T cells from PBMCs. Noted subset: CD45RA+ positively selected. This sequence originates from a man younger than 35 in good health. Some clones in this sample may be carry-over from other donors' samples. This chain joins TRBV30 and TRBJ1-4; D is ambiguous. This CDR3 reads CAWSGVREKLFF. In nucleotides, the CDR3 is TGTGCCTGGAGTGGGGTCAGGGAAAAACTGTTTTTT.